This T cell receptor (beta chain) was sequenced for a study of shared clonotypes between healthy human individuals. As for this clone: The antigen is undetermined.

Only CD45RO-negative cells positively selected for CCR7 counted as naive CD8 cells, so terminally differentiated effector memory CD45RA+ cells were excluded. The study drew all its donors from Caucasian adults living in Nashville, Tennessee. Between the trimmed V and J ends, which lost 4 bases and 0 bases, there was a span of 12 bases. The CDR3 is 15 residues long. CDR1 is SNHLY and CDR2 is FYNNEI in the germline V gene. Only in-frame clones appear in the TCRdb table, and some are missing; sequencing was by immunoSEQ multiplex PCR. The data show roughly 2.1 million clones, 93% seen once. Study results and limitations: Non-shared clonotypes displayed generation probabilities falling below those of clonotypes present in all four donors. Generally, naive subsets (rather than memory subsets) showed larger estimated richness.

The sequence was obtained from a man in his late teens or twenties in good health. Some clones in this sample may be carry-over from other donors' samples. The chain is built from TRBV2 and TRBJ1-1; D gene ambiguous. The sample consisted of naive CD8+ T cells from PBMCs. For the CDR3, the DNA is TGTGCCAGCAGTGGGCTCGGCGGTCTGAACACTGAAGCTTTCTTT. This translates into CASSGLGGLNTEAFF.